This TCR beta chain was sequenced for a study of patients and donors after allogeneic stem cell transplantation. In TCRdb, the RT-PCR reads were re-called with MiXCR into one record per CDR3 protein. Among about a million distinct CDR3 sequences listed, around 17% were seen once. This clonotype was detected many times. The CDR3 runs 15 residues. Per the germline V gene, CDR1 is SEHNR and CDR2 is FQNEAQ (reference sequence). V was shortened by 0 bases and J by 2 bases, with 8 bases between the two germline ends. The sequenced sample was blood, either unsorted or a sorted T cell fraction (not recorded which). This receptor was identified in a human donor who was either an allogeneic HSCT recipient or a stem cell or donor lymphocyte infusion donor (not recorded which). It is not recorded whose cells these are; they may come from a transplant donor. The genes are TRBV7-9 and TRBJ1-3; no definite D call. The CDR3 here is CASSLALEAGNTIYF. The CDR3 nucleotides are TGTGCCAGCAGCTTAGCGCTTGAGGCTGGAAACACCATATATTTT.